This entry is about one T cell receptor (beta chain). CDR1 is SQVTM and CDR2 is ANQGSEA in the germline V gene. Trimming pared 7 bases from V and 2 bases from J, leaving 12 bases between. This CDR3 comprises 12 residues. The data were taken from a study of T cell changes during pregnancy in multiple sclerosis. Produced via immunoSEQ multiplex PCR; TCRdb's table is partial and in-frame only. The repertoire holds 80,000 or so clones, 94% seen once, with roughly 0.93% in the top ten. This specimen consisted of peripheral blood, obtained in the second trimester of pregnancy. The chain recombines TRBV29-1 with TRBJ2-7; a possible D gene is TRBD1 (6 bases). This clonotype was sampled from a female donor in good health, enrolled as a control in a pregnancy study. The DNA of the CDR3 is TGCAGCGCCTCGGGGACAACCTACGAGCAGTACTTC. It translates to CSASGTTYEQYF.